This TCR beta chain was profiled in a study of regulatory T cells in long-lasting Graves disease. The CDR3 consists of 13 residues. The V end lost 4 bases, the J end lost 1 base, and 7 bases lay between the germline ends. Germline V gene sequence: CDR1 KGHSH, CDR2 LQKENI. This clonotype occurred many times. Its antigen is as yet unknown. To make TCR beta libraries, researchers used iRepertoire HTBI primers and Arm-PCR of CDR3 regions. TCRdb fed the multiplex PCR reads into MiXCR, producing one record per CDR3 protein. The sample has about 290,000 distinct CDR3 sequences; roughly 21% are singletons. Time point of the sample: persistent/refractory GD, antithyroid drugs over 5 years with positive TRAb. Isolated PBMC RNA provided the starting material for the TCR library. General study points: TRBV28, TRBJ1-2 and TRBJ2-5 were favored in persistent disease.

This specimen was peripheral blood mononuclear cells (PBMCs), taken when the disease was refractory, from a patient treated with antithyroid drugs. J is TRBJ1-2 and V is TRBV18; D is uncertain. This TCR derives from a female donor with Graves disease. The CDR3 region is CASSLFSNYGYTF. As DNA, the CDR3 is TGTGCCAGCTCACTCTTCAGTAACTATGGCTACACCTTC.